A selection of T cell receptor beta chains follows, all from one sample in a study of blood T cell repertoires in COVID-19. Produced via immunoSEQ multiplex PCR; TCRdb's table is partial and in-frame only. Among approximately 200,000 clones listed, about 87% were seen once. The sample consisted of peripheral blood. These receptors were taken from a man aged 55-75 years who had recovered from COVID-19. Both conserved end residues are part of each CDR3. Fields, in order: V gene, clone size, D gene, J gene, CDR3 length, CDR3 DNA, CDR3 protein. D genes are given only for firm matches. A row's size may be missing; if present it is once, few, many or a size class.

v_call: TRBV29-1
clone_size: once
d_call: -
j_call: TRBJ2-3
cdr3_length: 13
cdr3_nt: TGCAGCGTTGGAGGGATGGGAACAGATACGCAGTATTTT
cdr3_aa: CSVGGMGTDTQYF

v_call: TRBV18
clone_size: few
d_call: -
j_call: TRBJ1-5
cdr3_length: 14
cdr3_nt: TGTGCCAGCTCACCATCCTCGGGGAATCAGCCCCAGCATTTT
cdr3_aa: CASSPSSGNQPQHF

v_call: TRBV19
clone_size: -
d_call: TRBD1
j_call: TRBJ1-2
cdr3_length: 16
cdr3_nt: TGTGCCAGTAGTATACGACAGGGTGGGGTTGACTATGGCTACACCTTC
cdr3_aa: CASSIRQGGVDYGYTF

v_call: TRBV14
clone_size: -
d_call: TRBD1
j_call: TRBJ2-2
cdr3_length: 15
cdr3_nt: TGTGCCAGTTCCGGGACAGCTGGGCACACCGGGGAGCTGTTTTTT
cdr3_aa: CASSGTAGHTGELFF

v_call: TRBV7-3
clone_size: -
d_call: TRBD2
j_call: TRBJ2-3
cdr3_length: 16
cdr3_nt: TGTGCCAGCAGCTTAGGACGGGAGGGCTTGACAGATACGCAGTATTTT
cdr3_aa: CASSLGREGLTDTQYF

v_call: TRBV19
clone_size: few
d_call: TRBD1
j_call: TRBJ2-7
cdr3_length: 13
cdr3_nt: TGTGCCAGTAGTCGACAGGGCTCCTACGAGCAGTACTTC
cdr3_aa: CASSRQGSYEQYF

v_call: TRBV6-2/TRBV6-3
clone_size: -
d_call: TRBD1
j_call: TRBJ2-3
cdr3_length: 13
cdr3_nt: TGTGCCAGCAGTTACCAGGGGGTTGGTACGCAGTATTTT
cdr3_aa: CASSYQGVGTQYF

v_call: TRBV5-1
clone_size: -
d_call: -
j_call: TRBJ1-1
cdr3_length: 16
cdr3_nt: TGCGCCAGCAGCTTGGGGCAGGCTTACATGAACACTGAAGCTTTCTTT
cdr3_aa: CASSLGQAYMNTEAFF

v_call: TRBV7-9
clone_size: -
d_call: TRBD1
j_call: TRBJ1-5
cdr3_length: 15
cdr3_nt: TGTGCCAGCAGCTTGACAGGGGACGCCTATCAGCCCCAGCATTTT
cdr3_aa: CASSLTGDAYQPQHF

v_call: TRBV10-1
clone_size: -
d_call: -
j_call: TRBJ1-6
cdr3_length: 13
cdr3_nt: TGCGCCAGCAGCCCGCAGGGGTCGAAGTCCCTCCACTTT
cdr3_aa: CASSPQGSKSLHF

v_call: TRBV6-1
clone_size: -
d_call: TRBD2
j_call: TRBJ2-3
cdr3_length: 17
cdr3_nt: TGTGCCAGCAGTGAAGCGCTAGCGGGAAGGACGACAGATACGCAGTATTTT
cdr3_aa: CASSEALAGRTTDTQYF

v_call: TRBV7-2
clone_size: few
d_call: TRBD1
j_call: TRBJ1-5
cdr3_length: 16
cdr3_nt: TGTGCCAGCAGCTTAGGTCCAGGGGGCCCGCGTCAGCCCCAGCATTTT
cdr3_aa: CASSLGPGGPRQPQHF

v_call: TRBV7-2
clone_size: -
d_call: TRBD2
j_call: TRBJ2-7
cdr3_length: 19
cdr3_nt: TGTGCCAGCAGCTTAGCGGGGACTAGCGGGGGGACCGGCGCCTACGAGCAGTACTTC
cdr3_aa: CASSLAGTSGGTGAYEQYF

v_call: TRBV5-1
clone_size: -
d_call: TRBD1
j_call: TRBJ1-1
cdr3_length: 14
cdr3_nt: TGCGCCAGCAGCTTCGGACAGGGAAACACTGAAGCTTTCTTT
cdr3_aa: CASSFGQGNTEAFF

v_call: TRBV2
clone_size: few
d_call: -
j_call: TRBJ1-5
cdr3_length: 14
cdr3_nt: TGTGCCAGCAGTGCCACAGGGTGGGCGAAGCCCCAGCATTTT
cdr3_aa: CASSATGWAKPQHF

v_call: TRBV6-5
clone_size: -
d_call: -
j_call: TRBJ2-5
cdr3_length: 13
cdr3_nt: TGTGCCAGCAGGGCCGCGGCCCAAGAGACCCAGTACTTC
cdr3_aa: CASRAAAQETQYF

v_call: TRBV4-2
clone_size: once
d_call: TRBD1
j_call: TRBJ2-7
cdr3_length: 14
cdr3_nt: TGTGCCAGCAGCGAGGAGTCAGGGGGCTACGAGCAGTACTTC
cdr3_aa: CASSEESGGYEQYF

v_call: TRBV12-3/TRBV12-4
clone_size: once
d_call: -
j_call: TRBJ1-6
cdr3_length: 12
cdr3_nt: TGTGCCAGCGCCGCCCAGGGGTCCACCCTCCACTTT
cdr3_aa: CASAAQGSTLHF

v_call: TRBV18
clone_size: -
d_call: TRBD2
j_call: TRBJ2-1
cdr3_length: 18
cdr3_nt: TGTGCCAGCTCCTACAGGGGGGCTAGCGGGAGTAGTTGGAATGAGCAGTTCTTC
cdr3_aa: CASSYRGASGSSWNEQFF

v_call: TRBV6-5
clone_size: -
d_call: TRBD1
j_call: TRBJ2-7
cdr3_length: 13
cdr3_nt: TGTGCCAGCAGCCCGACAGGGGGGTACGAGCAGTACTTC
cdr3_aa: CASSPTGGYEQYF

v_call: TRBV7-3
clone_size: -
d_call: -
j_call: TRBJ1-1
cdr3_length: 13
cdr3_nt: TGTGCCAGCAGCCAGGTCTTGAACACTGAAGCTTTCTTT
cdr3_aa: CASSQVLNTEAFF

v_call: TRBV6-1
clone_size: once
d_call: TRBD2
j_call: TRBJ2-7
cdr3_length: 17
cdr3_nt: TGTGCCAGCAGTGCCCCCACCCCGGGACTAGCTTTCAGAGTGCAGTACTTC
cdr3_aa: CASSAPTPGLAFRVQYF

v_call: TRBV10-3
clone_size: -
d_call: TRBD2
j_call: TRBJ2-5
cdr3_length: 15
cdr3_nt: TGTGCCATCAGTAAGGGACTAGCGGGGACCGAGACCCAGTACTTC
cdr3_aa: CAISKGLAGTETQYF

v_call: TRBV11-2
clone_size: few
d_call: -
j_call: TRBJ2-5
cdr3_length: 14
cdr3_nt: TGTGCCAGCAGCTACTTAATGTCCGGTGAGACCCAGTACTTC
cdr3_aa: CASSYLMSGETQYF

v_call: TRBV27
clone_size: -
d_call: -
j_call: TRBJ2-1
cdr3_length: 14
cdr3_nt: TGTGCCAGCACTCGCAGCGGCCCCCGGAATGAGCAGTTCTTC
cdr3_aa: CASTRSGPRNEQFF

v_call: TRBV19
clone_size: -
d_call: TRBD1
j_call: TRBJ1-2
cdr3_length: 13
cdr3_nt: TGTGCCAGTAGAAATGACAGGGACTATGGCTACACCTTC
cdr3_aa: CASRNDRDYGYTF

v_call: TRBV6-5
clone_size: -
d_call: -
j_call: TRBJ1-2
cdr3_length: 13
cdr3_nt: TGTGCCAGCACCGTCCCAGGGGCAGACGGCTACACCTTC
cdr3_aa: CASTVPGADGYTF

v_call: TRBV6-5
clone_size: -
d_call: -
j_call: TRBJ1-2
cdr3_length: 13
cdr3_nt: TGTGCCAGCAGGCCAGGGGAATGGGGTGGCTACACCTTC
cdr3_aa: CASRPGEWGGYTF

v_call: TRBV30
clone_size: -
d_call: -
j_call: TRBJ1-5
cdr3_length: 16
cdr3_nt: TGTGCCTGGAGTGTTGCCGTTGGGAGGAGCAATCAGCCCCAGCATTTT
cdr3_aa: CAWSVAVGRSNQPQHF

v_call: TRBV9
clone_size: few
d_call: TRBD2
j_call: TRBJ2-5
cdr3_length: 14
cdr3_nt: TGTGCCAGCAGCGATATGCCCGGGAGGGAGACCCAGTACTTC
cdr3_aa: CASSDMPGRETQYF

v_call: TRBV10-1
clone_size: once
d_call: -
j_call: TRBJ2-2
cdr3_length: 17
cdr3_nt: TGCGCCAGCAGTGAGTCGGCGCTAGCCGGGCGGGCCGGGGAGCTGTTTTTT
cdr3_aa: CASSESALAGRAGELFF

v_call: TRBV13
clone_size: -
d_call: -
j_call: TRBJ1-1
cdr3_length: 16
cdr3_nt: TGTGCCAGCAGTTTTAGGGCTCGCGGGATGAACACTGAAGCTTTCTTT
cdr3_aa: CASSFRARGMNTEAFF

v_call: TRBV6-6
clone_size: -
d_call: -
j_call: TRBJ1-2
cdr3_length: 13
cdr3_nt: TGTGCCAGCAGTACAGGGTTTAACTATGGCTACACCTTC
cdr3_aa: CASSTGFNYGYTF

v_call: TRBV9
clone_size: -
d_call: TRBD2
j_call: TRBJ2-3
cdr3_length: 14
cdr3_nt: TGTGCCAGCAGTCCTCTAGCGGGAGGGGGAACGCAGTATTTT
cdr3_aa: CASSPLAGGGTQYF

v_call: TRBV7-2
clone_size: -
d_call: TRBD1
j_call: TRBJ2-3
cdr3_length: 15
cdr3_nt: TGTGCCAGCAGCACCGGGACAGGGAACACAGATACGCAGTATTTT
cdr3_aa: CASSTGTGNTDTQYF

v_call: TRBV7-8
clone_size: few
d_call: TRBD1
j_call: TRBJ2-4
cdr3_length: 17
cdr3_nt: TGTGCCAGCAGCTTCAGGACAGGGACCCTAGCCAAAAACATTCAGTACTTC
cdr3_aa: CASSFRTGTLAKNIQYF

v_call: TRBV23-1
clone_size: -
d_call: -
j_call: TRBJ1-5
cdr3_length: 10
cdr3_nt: TGCGCCAGCAGGAGTCAGCCCCAGCATTTT
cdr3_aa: CASRSQPQHF

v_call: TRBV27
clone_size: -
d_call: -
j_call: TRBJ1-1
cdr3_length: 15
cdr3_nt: TGTGCCAGCAGTTTATCGGACAGCGCTCCCGCTGAAGCTTTCTTT
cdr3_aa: CASSLSDSAPAEAFF

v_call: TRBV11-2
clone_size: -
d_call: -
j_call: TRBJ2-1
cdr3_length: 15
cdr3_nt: TGTGCCAGCAGTTGGGAAGGGCGGGTCCCCAATGAGCAGTTCTTC
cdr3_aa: CASSWEGRVPNEQFF

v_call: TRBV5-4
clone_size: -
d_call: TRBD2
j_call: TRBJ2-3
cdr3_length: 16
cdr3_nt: TGTGCCAGCAGCTATAGATCTAGCGGGAGAACAGATACGCAGTATTTT
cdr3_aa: CASSYRSSGRTDTQYF

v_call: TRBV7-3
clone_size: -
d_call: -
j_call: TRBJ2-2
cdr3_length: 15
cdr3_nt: TGTGCCAGCAGCCCATCCAGGGCGAACACCGGGGAGCTGTTTTTT
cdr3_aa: CASSPSRANTGELFF

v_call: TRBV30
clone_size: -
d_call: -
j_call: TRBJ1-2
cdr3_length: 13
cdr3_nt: TGTGCCTGGAGTACAGGGCTCGCGTCCGGCTACACCTTC
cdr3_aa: CAWSTGLASGYTF

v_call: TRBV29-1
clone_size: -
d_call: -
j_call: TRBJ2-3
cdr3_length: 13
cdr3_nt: TGCAGCGTTCCCACCTCAGTCACAGATACGCAGTATTTT
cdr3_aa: CSVPTSVTDTQYF

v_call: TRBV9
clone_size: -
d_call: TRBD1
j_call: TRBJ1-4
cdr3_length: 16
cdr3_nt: TGTGCCAGCTCCCCAGGGGGGAGAGCTGGGAGCGAAAAACTGTTTTTT
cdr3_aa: CASSPGGRAGSEKLFF

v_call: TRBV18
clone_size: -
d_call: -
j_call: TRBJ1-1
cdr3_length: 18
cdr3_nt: TGTGCCAGCTCGCCAAGTAAGGGGCAGGGACTAAGAACAACTGAAGCTTTCTTT
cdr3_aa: CASSPSKGQGLRTTEAFF

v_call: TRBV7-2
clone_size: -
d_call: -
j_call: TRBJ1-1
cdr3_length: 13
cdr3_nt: TGTGCCAGCAGCACTGGGACTCAAAGGCTTGCTTTCTTT
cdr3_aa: CASSTGTQRLAFF

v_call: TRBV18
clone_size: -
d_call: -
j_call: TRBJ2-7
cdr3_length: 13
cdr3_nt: TGTGCCAGCTCACCACTCCCAACCTACGAGCAGTACTTC
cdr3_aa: CASSPLPTYEQYF

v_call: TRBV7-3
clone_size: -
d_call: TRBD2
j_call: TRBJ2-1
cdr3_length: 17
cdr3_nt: TGTGCCAGCAGCTTAACGGGAGGGGCGGGCTCCTACAATGAGCAGTTCTTC
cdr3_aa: CASSLTGGAGSYNEQFF

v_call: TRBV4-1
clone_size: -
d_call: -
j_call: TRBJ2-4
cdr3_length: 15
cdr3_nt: TGCGCCAGCAGCCAAGCCGCGGGGGCGATACACATTCAGTACTTC
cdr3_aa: CASSQAAGAIHIQYF

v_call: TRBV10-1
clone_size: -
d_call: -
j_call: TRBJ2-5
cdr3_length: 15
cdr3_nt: TGCGCCAGCTCCCCAGGCGGAGACAGAGAAGAGACCCAGTACTTC
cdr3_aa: CASSPGGDREETQYF

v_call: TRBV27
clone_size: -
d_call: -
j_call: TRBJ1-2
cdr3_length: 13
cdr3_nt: TGTGCCAGCAGGACCACAGGGAACTATGGCTACACCTTC
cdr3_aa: CASRTTGNYGYTF

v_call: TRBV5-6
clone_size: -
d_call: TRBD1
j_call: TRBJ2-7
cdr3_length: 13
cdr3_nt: TGTGCCAGCAGCCCATACAGGGGACACGAGCAGTACTTC
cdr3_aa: CASSPYRGHEQYF

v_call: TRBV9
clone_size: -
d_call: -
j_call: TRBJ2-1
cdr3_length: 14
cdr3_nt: TGTGCCAGCAGCGTACAGGGGCCGTGGAATGAGCAGTTCTTC
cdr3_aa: CASSVQGPWNEQFF

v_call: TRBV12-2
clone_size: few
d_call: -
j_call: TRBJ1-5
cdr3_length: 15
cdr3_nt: TGTGCAAGTCGCTTAGGGACTTCAATTAATCAGCCCCAGCATTTT
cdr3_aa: CASRLGTSINQPQHF

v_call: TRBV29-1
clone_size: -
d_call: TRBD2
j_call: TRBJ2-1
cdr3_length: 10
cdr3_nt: TGCAGCGTTCTAGCGGGGGAGCAGTTCTTC
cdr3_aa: CSVLAGEQFF

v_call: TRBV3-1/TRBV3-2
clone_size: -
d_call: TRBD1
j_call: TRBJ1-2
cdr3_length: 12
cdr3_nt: TGTGCCAGCAGCCAAGATCGGGACAGCAAGATCTTC
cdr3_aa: CASSQDRDSKIF

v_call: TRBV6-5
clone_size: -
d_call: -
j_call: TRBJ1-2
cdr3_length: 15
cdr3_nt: TGTGCCAGCAGCAAACAGGGAATAGCTAACTATGGCTACACCTTC
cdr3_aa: CASSKQGIANYGYTF

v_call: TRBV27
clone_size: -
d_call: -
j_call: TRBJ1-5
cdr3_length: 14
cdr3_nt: TGTGCCAGCAGATCGGACAGTTATTATCAGCCCCAGCATTTT
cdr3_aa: CASRSDSYYQPQHF

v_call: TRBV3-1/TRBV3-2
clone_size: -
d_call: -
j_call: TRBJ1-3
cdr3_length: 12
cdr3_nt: TGTGCCAGCAGCCCGCCCGGGAACACCATATATTTT
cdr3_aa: CASSPPGNTIYF

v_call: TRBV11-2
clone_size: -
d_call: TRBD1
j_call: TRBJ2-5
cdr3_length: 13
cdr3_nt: TGTGCCAGCAGTTCCCATAACTTGGGACAGCCGTACTTC
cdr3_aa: CASSSHNLGQPYF